The 11 T cell receptor beta chains listed next were all sequenced from one sample in a study of early T cells in non-severe SARS-CoV-2 infection. TCRdb redid the calling of the 5' RACE reads with MiXCR, one entry per CDR3 protein. Here the sample spans 98,000 or so distinct CDR3 sequences, around 10% being singletons. The sequencing sample was made of whole blood. These TCRs come from an adult who was a healthcare worker with PCR-confirmed SARS-CoV-2 infection or an uninfected control (not recorded which).

This clonotype was picked up many times. The chain couples TRBV12-3 or TRBV12-4 to TRBJ1-3, with D possibly matching TRBD1 (5 bases). The CDR3 runs to 15 residues. V was trimmed by 3 bases and J by 4 bases, leaving 13 bases between them. This chain's CDR3 is CASSLGGTGGNTIYF. CDR3 sequence (DNA): TGTGCCAGCAGTTTGGGGGGGACGGGAGGAAACACCATATATTTT.

This clonotype was detected many times. DNA of the CDR3: TGTGCCAGCAGCTTGGAGGGCCAGACCCTCCACTTT. Translating gives CASSLEGQTLHF. V usage is TRBV7-9 and J usage is TRBJ1-6, with D unresolved. This CDR3 region has 12 residues. The V end was cut by 3 bases, the J end by 14 bases, with 11 bases between. Germline lookup yields CDR1 SEHNR and CDR2 FQNEAQ (reference sequence).

This clonotype was recorded at least ten times. The chain uses TRBV5-4 and TRBJ1-1; a possible D gene is TRBD1 (5 bases). Germline-derived CDR1 and CDR2 are SGHNT and YYREEE (reference sequence). V was pared by 5 bases and J by 2 bases, with 13 bases between. The CDR3 consists of 14 residues. CDR3 sequence (DNA): TGTGCCAGCAGTCCCCGGGACGGTAACACTGAAGCTTTCTTT. Protein product: CASSPRDGNTEAFF. The full variable domain, with the rest looked up from reference TRBV5-4 and TRBJ1-1, is ETGVTQSPTHLIKTRGQQVTLRCSSQSGHNTVSWYQQALGQGPQFIFQYYREEENGRGNFPPRFSGLQFPNYSSELNVNALELDDSALYLCASSPRDGNTEAFFGQGTRLTVV.

This clonotype was seen a handful of times. This chain joins TRBV28 and TRBJ1-2; 7 bases are shared with TRBD1. Germline trimming cut 1 base from V and 6 bases from J; bases unmatched to any gene: 8. CDR3 length: 15 residues. CDR1 and CDR2 from the germline V gene are MDHEN and SYDVKM. The CDR3 bases are TGTGCCAGCAGTTTATTCCGGGCAGGGGGACATGGCTACACCTTC. Encoded protein: CASSLFRAGGHGYTF.

This clonotype was seen at least ten times. The chain recombines TRBV5-1 with TRBJ1-6, with D maybe TRBD1 (5 bases). The germline V gene has CDR1 SGHRS and CDR2 YFSETQ. This CDR3 is 13 amino acids long. V was clipped by 9 bases and J by 6 bases, with 13 bases between them. CDR3 in amino acids: CATSSDSNSPLHF. The CDR3 nucleotides read TGCGCCACATCGTCCGACAGTAATTCACCCCTCCACTTT.

The CDR3 loop is CASSQDSGTGLYTEAFF. CDR3 coding DNA: TGTGCCAGCAGCCAAGATAGCGGGACAGGCCTATACACTGAAGCTTTCTTT. The chain couples TRBV14 to TRBJ1-1; 8 bases agree with TRBD1. The CDR3 length is 17 residues. Germline CDR1 is SGHDN and CDR2 is FVKESK. With 0 bases clipped from V and 3 bases from J, the junction kept 9 bases outside the gene matches.

This clonotype came up many times. This chain links TRBV4-1 with TRBJ2-3; 7 positions match TRBD1. The V segment lost 0 bases and the J segment 2 bases; nucleotides outside the gene matches: 8. Germline V gene data show CDR1 as MGHRA and CDR2 as YSYEKL. The CDR3 contains 17 residues. The chain's CDR3 is CASSQDRGRGYTDTQYF. The CDR3 DNA sequence: TGCGCCAGCAGCCAAGATAGAGGCAGGGGGTACACAGATACGCAGTATTTT.

This clonotype was observed many times. This chain uses TRBV19 with TRBJ1-4; D remains ambiguous. Germline V gives CDR1 LNHDA, CDR2 SQIVND (reference sequence). This CDR3 is 12 amino acids long. Trimming cost V 5 bases and J 8 bases, with 9 bases left between them. CDR3 region: CASSARTEKLFF. The CDR3 coding sequence is TGTGCCAGTAGTGCTAGGACCGAAAAACTGTTTTTT.

This clonotype was detected many times. As DNA, the CDR3 is TGTGCCAGCGGGACAGACAGGTTGAACACTGAAGCTTTCTTT. Its translation: CASGTDRLNTEAFF. This chain uses TRBV6-6 with TRBJ1-1; TRBD1 matches at 7 bases. The V gene's germline CDR1 is MNHNY and CDR2 SVGAGI (reference sequence). The CDR3 covers 14 residues. Trimming cost V 8 bases and J 0 bases; bases outside gene matches: 6.

This clonotype was seen a few times. This chain links TRBV18 with TRBJ1-2; 7 nucleotides line up with TRBD1. This CDR3 is built from 16 residues. With V trimmed by 2 bases and J by 0 bases, 6 bases remained unmatched. Germline values: CDR1 KGHSH, CDR2 LQKENI. This CDR3 reads CASSPDRDRANYGYTF. The CDR3 coding sequence is TGTGCCAGCTCACCAGACCGGGACAGAGCTAACTATGGCTACACCTTC.

The chain uses TRBV12-3 or TRBV12-4 and TRBJ2-7; D unresolved. CDR3 size: 11 residues. Trimming pared 6 bases from V and 1 base from J, leaving 4 bases between. For the CDR3, the DNA is TGTGCCAGCAGGGGATCCTACGAGCAGTACTTC. Translated, it gives CASRGSYEQYF.